Each of the 27 T cell receptor beta chains below was sequenced from the same sample in a study of control samples from healthy donors and cancer patients. Libraries were prepared by immunoSEQ multiplex PCR; TCRdb keeps only in-frame clonotypes and omits some of them. The table lists roughly 73,000 clones, 92% of them singletons. The specimen sequenced was blood. These receptors originate from a woman between 55 and 75 years old in good health.

Regarding this clone: Other DNA sequences within the sample encode an identical CDR3. The chain combines TRBV28 with TRBJ1-2, with a weak D call TRBD1 (5 bases). V lost 2 bases and J 8 bases, leaving 9 bases between the germline ends. The CDR3 runs 12 residues. Germline CDR1 reads MDHEN; CDR2 reads SYDVKM. The CDR3 DNA is TGTGCCAGCAGTTTAGGGGGGTACGGCTACACCTTC. Amino acid sequence: CASSLGGYGYTF.

The chain combines TRBV18 with TRBJ2-7; the match to TRBD2 covers 10 bases. V lost 4 bases, J lost 7 bases, and 13 bases stayed unmatched. The CDR3 has 16 amino acids. CDR1 and CDR2 from the germline V gene are KGHSH and LQKENI. In nucleotides, the CDR3 is TGTGCCAGCTCACGACAAAGCGGGAGGGCCGTCCCGGAGCAGTACTTC. It encodes CASSRQSGRAVPEQYF.

The V gene is TRBV28, the J gene TRBJ1-2, with D tentatively TRBD1 (6 bases). The V end was cut by 5 bases, the J end by 6 bases, with 10 bases between. This CDR3 is built from 12 residues. Germline loops: CDR1 MDHEN, CDR2 SYDVKM. The CDR3 sequence is CASSRQGNGYTF. In nucleotides, the CDR3 is TGTGCCAGCAGTCGTCAGGGGAATGGCTACACCTTC.

This rearrangement joins TRBV29-1 to TRBJ1-1, with a possible D match to TRBD1 (6 bases). Germline CDR1 reads SQVTM; CDR2 reads ANQGSEA. The CDR3 runs 13 residues. Trimming left V 1 base short and J 3 bases short, with 9 bases between. This chain's CDR3 is CSVEGTAYTEAFF. The CDR3 bases are TGCAGCGTTGAAGGGACAGCTTACACTGAAGCTTTCTTT.

This chain uses TRBV7-9 with TRBJ1-2; 10 bases agree with TRBD1. The ends lost 4 bases at V and 7 bases at J; junction bases unmatched: 15. Germline CDR1 SEHNR, CDR2 FQNEAQ (reference sequence). This CDR3 comprises 17 residues. CDR3 bases: TGTGCCAGCAGCTCATACGGGACAGGGGTTTCTCAGTCTGGCTACACCTTC. Translation gives CASSSYGTGVSQSGYTF.

This clone was detected a few times. The chain employs TRBV19 and TRBJ2-2, with unresolved D. Germline V lookup: CDR1 LNHDA, CDR2 SQIVND (reference sequence). Trimming left V 3 bases short and J 1 base short, with 18 bases between. CDR3 length: 18 amino acids. CDR3 sequence reads: CASSIGPGYRLNTGELFF. CDR3 DNA: TGTGCCAGTAGTATCGGTCCCGGTTACAGATTGAACACCGGGGAGCTGTTTTTT.

The chain links TRBV6-1 to TRBJ1-3, with a weak D call TRBD1 (6 bases). The CDR3 is 17 amino acids. Germline CDR1 reads MNHNS; CDR2 reads SASEGT. V was pared by 2 bases and J by 1 base, with 15 bases between. DNA for the CDR3: TGTGCCAGCAGTGAATTCCGGGGGCGCGGGTCTGGAAACACCATATATTTT. Translating gives CASSEFRGRGSGNTIYF.

This clone came up once. This sequence joins TRBV28 and TRBJ2-7; a possible D gene is TRBD1 (5 bases). Germline-derived CDR1 and CDR2 are MDHEN and SYDVKM. Trimming stripped 11 bases from V and 5 bases from J, with 13 bases between. This CDR3 region has 11 residues. The CDR3 nucleotides read TGTGCCGCCTCAAAGGGGCACGAGCAGTACTTC. This codes for CAASKGHEQYF. The variable domain in full, with the rest retrieved from reference TRBV28 and TRBJ2-7, is DVKVTQSSRYLVKRTGEKVFLECVQDMDHENMFWYRQDPGLGLRLIYFSYDVKMKEKGDIPEGYSVSREKKERFSLILESASTNQTSMYLCAASKGHEQYFGPGTRLTVT.

This chain uses TRBV27 with TRBJ1-2; D is perhaps TRBD1 (5 bases). CDR1 and CDR2 from the germline V gene are MNHEY and SMNVEV (reference sequence). The CDR3 spans 15 residues. Trimming took 7 bases from V and 6 from J, leaving 21 bases between them. CDR3 DNA: TGTGCCAGCACCCACGCAGGGAGAGGGTTCCATGGCTACACCTTC. Translating gives CASTHAGRGFHGYTF.

J is TRBJ1-6 and V is TRBV28; tentative D call: TRBD1 (5 bases). Germline values: CDR1 MDHEN, CDR2 SYDVKM. CDR3 length: 13 residues. Trimming removed 8 bases from V and 8 bases from J, with 13 bases in between. CDR3 in amino acids: CASYPGEYSPLHF. CDR3 nucleotides: TGTGCCAGCTACCCGGGGGAGTATTCACCCCTCCACTTT.

The V gene is TRBV10-2, the J gene TRBJ1-5; D is ambiguous. Germline loops: CDR1 WSHSY, CDR2 SAAADI. Trimming removed 6 bases at V and 2 bases at J, with 14 bases between. CDR3 length: 15 residues. CDR3 amino acids: CASRVTGSGNQPQHF. CDR3 coding DNA: TGCGCCAGCAGGGTGACGGGCAGTGGCAATCAGCCCCAGCATTTT.

The gene calls are TRBV2 and TRBJ2-3; 10 bases line up with TRBD1. The germline CDR1 and CDR2 sequences are SNHLY and FYNNEI. Trimming removed 8 bases from V and 5 bases from J; junction bases left unmatched: 7. The CDR3 extends over 14 amino acids. The CDR3 spells CASRDRGAGDTQYF. The CDR3, as DNA: TGTGCCAGCCGGGACAGGGGAGCGGGAGATACGCAGTATTTT.

The J gene is TRBJ2-1, the V gene TRBV28; D is undetermined. V was shortened by 4 bases and J by 1 base, with 11 bases between the two germline ends. Germline V gene sequence: CDR1 MDHEN, CDR2 SYDVKM. This CDR3 has 15 residues. The CDR3 bases are TGTGCCAGCAGTTCCGCCGGACCTTCCTACAATGAGCAGTTCTTC. It specifies CASSSAGPSYNEQFF.

This chain uses TRBV6-5 with TRBJ1-4; 10 bases agree with TRBD1. CDR1 is MNHEY and CDR2 is SVGAGI in the germline V gene. The junction had 2 bases not matched to a gene; V was cut back by 6 bases and J by 7 bases. The CDR3 totals 13 residues. The CDR3 region has the DNA TGTGCCAGCAGGAGGGACAGGGGTGAAAAACTGTTTTTT. This encodes CASRRDRGEKLFF.

This clone was found once. V gene TRBV4-1 combines with J gene TRBJ1-2, with D unclear. Trimming took 3 bases from V and 0 from J, leaving 11 bases between them. This CDR3 is 15 amino acids long. Germline CDR1 is MGHRA and CDR2 is YSYEKL. Written as DNA, the CDR3 is TGCGCCAGCAGCCAGGACCGGGAACCTAACTATGGCTACACCTTC. It is translated as CASSQDREPNYGYTF.

The chain couples TRBV7-2 to TRBJ1-2; the D gene is possibly TRBD1 (5 bases). The CDR3 extends over 15 amino acids. V lost 4 bases to trimming and J lost 3 bases, with 15 bases between them. CDR1 SGHTA and CDR2 FQGNSA come from the germline V gene. The CDR3 DNA is TGTGCCAGCAGCTCGCCCCAGGGTCGGCACTATGGCTACACCTTC. Residues: CASSSPQGRHYGYTF.

V gene TRBV28 combines with J gene TRBJ1-5; no clear D gene. The length of the CDR3 is 12 residues. CDR1 MDHEN and CDR2 SYDVKM come from the germline V gene. V shed 3 bases and J shed 7 bases, with 7 bases lying between them. This CDR3 is CASSFGLQPQHF. The DNA for the CDR3 is TGTGCCAGCAGTTTCGGACTCCAGCCCCAGCATTTT.

The chain is built from TRBV2 and TRBJ1-2; 7 bases agree with TRBD1. CDR1 SNHLY and CDR2 FYNNEI come from the germline V gene. Germline trimming cut 6 bases from V and 4 bases from J; bases unmatched to any gene: 8. CDR3 length equals 14 residues. This chain's CDR3 is CASSQQGQGYGYTF. The CDR3 nucleotides are TGTGCCAGCAGCCAACAGGGGCAGGGCTATGGCTACACCTTC.

This chain uses TRBV28 with TRBJ1-4; D not resolved. The CDR3 covers 11 residues. Deletions cut 4 bases from V and 3 bases from J, with 0 bases between. CDR1 and CDR2 from the germline V gene are MDHEN and SYDVKM. Here the CDR3 reads CASSSNEKLFF. The CDR3 nucleotides are TGTGCCAGCAGTTCTAATGAAAAACTGTTTTTT.

This clone is a singleton in its sample. The CDR3 spells CASSPSRLVNTGELFF. The CDR3 coding sequence is TGTGCCAGCAGCCCCAGCCGACTAGTGAACACCGGGGAGCTGTTTTTT. The V gene is TRBV7-2, the J gene TRBJ2-2, with a weak D call TRBD2 (6 bases). The CDR3 has 16 residues. Trimming removed 5 bases from V and 1 base from J, with 14 bases in between. The germline CDR1 and CDR2 sequences are SGHTA and FQGNSA.

The chain links TRBV19 to TRBJ1-1, with D tentatively TRBD1 (6 bases). Trimming took off 5 bases at V and 4 bases at J, with 11 bases between the two ends. Germline CDR1 LNHDA, CDR2 SQIVND (reference sequence). CDR3 length: 13 amino acids. CDR3 nucleotides: TGTGCCAGTAGTGCTACAGGGCTCACTGAAGCTTTCTTT. Encoded protein: CASSATGLTEAFF.

This rearrangement joins TRBV5-1 to TRBJ2-3; tentative D call: TRBD2 (5 bases). Germline V CDR1 and CDR2: SGHRS, YFSETQ. The CDR3 covers 16 residues. The ends were cut back, 1 base at V and 5 bases at J, with 17 bases in the middle. As DNA, the CDR3 is TGCGCCAGCAGCTTGAGGACGGGGTCAGCAAGAGATACGCAGTATTTT. As protein: CASSLRTGSARDTQYF.

The rearrangement links TRBV6-2 or TRBV6-3 to TRBJ2-7; 11 bases are shared with TRBD1. Germline-derived CDR1 and CDR2 are MNHEY and SVGEGT. V shed 2 bases and J 6 bases; nucleotides not matched to a gene: 6. The CDR3 spans 15 residues. CDR3 in DNA: TGTGCCAGCAGTTACGGGGACAGGGGGTCCCTCGAGCAGTACTTC. It is translated as CASSYGDRGSLEQYF.

CDR3 in amino acids: CASSLGGNYNEQFF. In DNA, the CDR3 is TGTGCCAGCAGCTTGGGCGGTAACTACAATGAGCAGTTCTTC. The chain has TRBV7-3 and TRBJ2-1; D not resolved. Trimming shortened V by 3 bases and J by 3 bases, and 9 bases separated the two germline ends. The CDR3 is made up of 14 amino acids. The V gene's germline CDR1 is SGHTA and CDR2 FQGTGA.

J is TRBJ2-2 and V is TRBV5-6; D perhaps matches TRBD2 (6 bases). V lost 1 base to trimming and J lost 3 bases, with 22 bases between them. The CDR3 sequence is 19 residues long. The germline gives CDR1 SGHDT, CDR2 YYEEEE. As DNA, the CDR3 is TGTGCCAGCAGCTTGTCGGGGGTCGCCCATTTTGGGTACACCGGGGAGCTGTTTTTT. It encodes CASSLSGVAHFGYTGELFF.

This rearrangement joins TRBV9 to TRBJ2-2; 8 nucleotides match TRBD2. Germline loops: CDR1 SGDLS, CDR2 YYNGEE. The V segment lost 3 bases and the J segment 2 bases; nucleotides outside the gene matches: 12. CDR3 length: 18 amino acids. CDR3 sequence reads: CASSATIPGLENTGELFF. CDR3 bases: TGTGCCAGCAGCGCAACTATACCGGGACTAGAAAACACCGGGGAGCTGTTTTTT.

The chain combines TRBV29-1 with TRBJ2-3; D may be TRBD1 (6 bases). Per the germline V gene, CDR1 is SQVTM and CDR2 is ANQGSEA. Trimming shortened V by 0 bases and J by 1 base, and 11 bases separated the two germline ends. This CDR3 comprises 15 residues. Written as DNA, the CDR3 is TGCAGCGTTGAAGATCTAGCAGGGGGCACAGATACGCAGTATTTT. Protein: CSVEDLAGGTDTQYF.